Following are 21 T cell receptor beta chains from one sample sequenced in a study of response to subunit inactivated influenza vaccine. One entry per CDR3 protein results from TCRdb running MiXCR on the RT-PCR reads. Of some 200,000 distinct CDR3 sequences in the sample, less than 15% are singletons; the top ten hold 25% to 30%. This sample was also put to use in a study of T cells expressing NK-cell markers. That source notes: The authors made TCR beta cDNA libraries by 5'RACE template switching. This switching added a universal primer site and UMIs.

Sequencing was performed on CD8+ T cells sorted from PBMCs, taken 11 to 12 days after vaccination. All receptors derive from a man aged 50-60 years who received an inactivated influenza vaccine.

This clonotype was recorded many times. The V and J genes are TRBV12-3 or TRBV12-4 and TRBJ2-1, with D uncertain. The CDR3 consists of 14 residues. V was clipped by 1 base and J by 6 bases, with 10 bases between them. CDR3: CASSLVGSGNEQFF. The CDR3 region has the DNA TGTGCCAGCAGTTTAGTCGGTTCAGGCAATGAGCAGTTCTTC.

This clonotype was observed a handful of times. The chain carries TRBV20-1 and TRBJ2-7, with D perhaps TRBD2 (6 bases). Per the germline V gene, CDR1 is DFQATT and CDR2 is SNEGSKA (reference sequence). There are 14 residues in the CDR3. The V and J ends lost 6 bases and 3 bases respectively, with 18 bases between them. For the CDR3, the DNA is TGCAGTGCCTCGGGACTCCAAGGAGTCTACGAGCAGTACTTC. It is translated as CSASGLQGVYEQYF.

This clonotype occurred a few times. The chain employs TRBV4-1 and TRBJ2-3; a weak D match, TRBD1 (5 bases). V dropped 0 bases and J dropped 4 bases, with 11 bases sitting between them. Germline CDR1 reads MGHRA; CDR2 reads YSYEKL. The CDR3 has 15 residues. The CDR3: CASSQEGRFPDTQYF. CDR3 coding DNA: TGCGCCAGCAGCCAAGAGGGGCGGTTCCCAGATACGCAGTATTTT.

The chain carries TRBV12-3 or TRBV12-4 and TRBJ2-3, with 11 bases fitting TRBD1. The CDR3 consists of 15 residues. J was trimmed by 4 bases and V by 6 bases; bases with no gene match: 6. This CDR3 is CASSGQGAGPDTQYF. CDR3 nucleotide sequence: TGTGCCAGCAGCGGACAGGGGGCTGGACCAGATACGCAGTATTTT.

The chain uses TRBV28 and TRBJ1-4, with D tentatively TRBD1 (6 bases). CDR1 is MDHEN and CDR2 is SYDVKM in the germline V gene. Trimming left V 2 bases short and J 6 bases short, with 16 bases between. The CDR3 is 16 amino acids. The CDR3 coding sequence is TGTGCCAGCAGTTTAAACACAGGGCGGGCCGATGAAAAACTGTTTTTT. This translates into CASSLNTGRADEKLFF.

This clonotype was counted many times. The chain links TRBV20-1 to TRBJ2-3; TRBD2 aligns across 12 bases. The CDR3 runs 18 residues. V lost 3 bases to trimming and J lost 0 bases; unmatched junction nucleotides: 10. CDR1 and CDR2 (germline): DFQATT, SNEGSKA (reference sequence). Here the CDR3 DNA reads TGCAGTGCTAGCGGGAAGGCTAGCGGGGGGGCTAGCACAGATACGCAGTATTTT. It is translated as CSASGKASGGASTDTQYF.

V usage is TRBV28 and J usage is TRBJ2-7, with no clear D. Germline V lookup: CDR1 MDHEN, CDR2 SYDVKM. Trimming took off 3 bases at V and 6 bases at J, with 9 bases between the two ends. The CDR3 consists of 12 residues. Here the CDR3 DNA reads TGTGCCAGCAGTTTCCCCTCCCCCGAGCAGTACTTC. Translating it yields CASSFPSPEQYF. Supplemented by reference TRBV28 and TRBJ2-7, the full variable domain reads DVKVTQSSRYLVKRTGEKVFLECVQDMDHENMFWYRQDPGLGLRLIYFSYDVKMKEKGDIPEGYSVSREKKERFSLILESASTNQTSMYLCASSFPSPEQYFGPGTRLTVT.

The table lists this clonotype with a few counts. The rearrangement links TRBV4-1 to TRBJ2-1, with 7 bases aligning to TRBD2. This CDR3 region has 15 residues. V lost 4 bases to trimming and J lost 8 bases; unmatched junction nucleotides: 11. CDR1 and CDR2 from the germline V gene are MGHRA and YSYEKL. Written as DNA, the CDR3 is TGCGCCAGCAGCCCCCGGGACTTGGGAGGGGATGAGCAGTTCTTC. This translates into CASSPRDLGGDEQFF.

The V gene is TRBV28, the J gene TRBJ2-5, with 9 bases aligning to TRBD2. The CDR3 sequence is 15 residues long. The germline gives CDR1 MDHEN, CDR2 SYDVKM. V was pared by 6 bases and J by 4 bases, with 9 bases of the junction left unmatched. The CDR3 sequence is CASRIWASGIETQYF. The CDR3 DNA reads TGTGCCAGCAGGATTTGGGCTAGCGGGATAGAGACCCAGTACTTC.

This clonotype was picked up many times. The rearrangement uses TRBV9 and TRBJ2-3; 7 bases agree with TRBD2. CDR1 and CDR2 from the germline V gene are SGDLS and YYNGEE. V lost 4 bases, J lost 4 bases, and 12 bases stayed unmatched. There are 16 residues in the CDR3. In nucleotides, the CDR3 is TGTGCCAGCAGCACATATGGGGGGGAGTTCGCAGATACGCAGTATTTT. This encodes CASSTYGGEFADTQYF.

This clonotype was counted a few times. The chain links TRBV20-1 to TRBJ2-5; 8 nucleotides align to TRBD2. The CDR3 contains 17 residues. Germline V lookup: CDR1 DFQATT, CDR2 SNEGSKA (reference sequence). After removal of 6 bases from V and 1 base from J, the junction contained 16 bases not matched to a gene. Here the CDR3 reads CSAPKGGAGDLQETQYF. The CDR3 coding sequence is TGCAGTGCCCCGAAAGGGGGAGCGGGAGACCTCCAAGAGACCCAGTACTTC.

This clonotype was detected a few times. In nucleotides, the CDR3 is TGCGCCAGCATGTTTGAGTCGAACACCGGGGAGCTGTTTTTT. This encodes CASMFESNTGELFF. This chain links TRBV5-1 with TRBJ2-2; D call uncertain. The CDR3 length is 14 residues. Germline CDR1 is SGHRS and CDR2 is YFSETQ. V was pared by 6 bases and J by 0 bases, with 9 bases between.

This clonotype turned up a few times. The chain combines TRBV5-4 with TRBJ2-1; TRBD2 might be the D (6 bases). Germline V gene lookup returns CDR1 SGHNT and CDR2 YYREEE (reference sequence). The length of the CDR3 is 15 residues. The V end lost 4 bases, the J end lost 6 bases, and 17 bases lay between the germline ends. CDR3 sequence: CASSPGTAKLNEQFF. The CDR3 DNA follows: TGTGCCAGCAGCCCCGGGACTGCAAAACTCAATGAGCAGTTCTTC.

This clonotype has only a few counts. The V and J genes are TRBV4-1 and TRBJ1-6, with D unresolved. V was clipped by 4 bases and J by 9 bases, with 19 bases between them. Germline CDR1 reads MGHRA; CDR2 reads YSYEKL. The CDR3 spans 16 residues. In nucleotides, the CDR3 is TGCGCCAGCAGCCCCGATGGATCCCTTGTTCTTTCACCCCTCCACTTT. Residues: CASSPDGSLVLSPLHF.

This clonotype was picked up many times. The chain combines TRBV6-2 or TRBV6-3 with TRBJ1-5; D may be TRBD1 (5 bases). Germline V CDR1 and CDR2: MNHEY, SVGEGT. The CDR3 extends over 15 amino acids. Trimming removed 6 bases at V and 6 bases at J, with 18 bases between. The CDR3 nucleotides are TGTGCCAGCAGCCCATCGTCAGGGAGGCGTCAGCCCCAGCATTTT. Residues: CASSPSSGRRQPQHF.

Only a few counts were recorded for this clonotype. The V gene is TRBV5-5, the J gene TRBJ2-7; 7 bases align to TRBD1. This CDR3 spans 12 amino acids. Germline CDR1 reads SGHKS; CDR2 reads YYEKEE (reference sequence). Unmatched junction bases numbered 4, after V lost 4 bases and J lost 6 bases. The CDR3 region has the DNA TGTGCCAGCAGCAAGACAGGGATCGAGCAGTACTTC. Translating gives CASSKTGIEQYF.

The chain has TRBV9 and TRBJ2-3, with 12 bases lining up with TRBD1. Losses at the gene ends were 4 bases for V and 4 bases for J; bases not matched to a gene: 10. CDR3 length: 17 amino acids. Germline V gives CDR1 SGDLS, CDR2 YYNGEE. Written as DNA, the CDR3 is TGTGCCAGCAGCCCCAGCGGCGGGACAGGGGGCTCAGATACGCAGTATTTT. This sequence encodes CASSPSGGTGGSDTQYF.

The gene calls are TRBV12-3 or TRBV12-4 and TRBJ2-1, with D maybe TRBD1 (6 bases). Trimming removed 7 bases at V and 7 bases at J, with 20 bases between. There are 15 residues in the CDR3. CDR3 bases: TGTGCCAGCAAACTCGAGGGGACAATCCAAAATGAGCAGTTCTTC. Encoded protein: CASKLEGTIQNEQFF.

This clonotype was observed many times. The genes are TRBV24-1 and TRBJ2-2; 10 nucleotides align to TRBD1. CDR3 size: 15 residues. The germline V gene encodes CDR1 KGHDR and CDR2 SFDVKD. Trimming took 7 bases from V and 6 from J; bases not matched to a gene: 7. Here the CDR3 reads CATSLTGGKPGELFF. The CDR3 DNA sequence: TGTGCCACCAGCCTGACAGGGGGCAAACCCGGGGAGCTGTTTTTT.

V and J are TRBV6-1 and TRBJ2-5; 8 nucleotides align to TRBD2. V shed 6 bases, J shed 3 bases, and the junction held 6 bases outside the gene matches. CDR1 and CDR2 (germline): MNHNS, SASEGT. The CDR3 runs to 14 residues. CDR3 in DNA: TGTGCCAGCAGAACGCGGGGGGAGAAAGAGACCCAGTACTTC. It yields the protein CASRTRGEKETQYF.

CDR3 in DNA: TGCGCCAGCAGCAAGGACAGGGGGTCGATGAACACCGGGGAGCTGTTTTTT. Translation: CASSKDRGSMNTGELFF. The V gene is TRBV5-1, the J gene TRBJ2-2; TRBD1 agrees at 10 bases. The trim removed 4 bases at V and 1 base at J, leaving 7 bases unmatched. The CDR3 is made up of 17 amino acids. Germline values: CDR1 SGHRS, CDR2 YFSETQ.